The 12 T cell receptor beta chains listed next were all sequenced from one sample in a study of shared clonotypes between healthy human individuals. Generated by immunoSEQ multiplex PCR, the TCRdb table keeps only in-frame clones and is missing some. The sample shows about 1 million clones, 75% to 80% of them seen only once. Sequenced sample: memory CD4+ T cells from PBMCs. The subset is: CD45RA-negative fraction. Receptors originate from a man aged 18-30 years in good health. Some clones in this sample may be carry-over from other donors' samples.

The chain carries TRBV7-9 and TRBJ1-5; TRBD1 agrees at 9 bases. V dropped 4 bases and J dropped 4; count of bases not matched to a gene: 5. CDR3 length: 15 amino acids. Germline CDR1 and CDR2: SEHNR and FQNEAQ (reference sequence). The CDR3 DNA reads TGTGCCAGCAGCTCGGGACAGGGAGCTAATCAGCCCCAGCATTTT. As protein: CASSSGQGANQPQHF.

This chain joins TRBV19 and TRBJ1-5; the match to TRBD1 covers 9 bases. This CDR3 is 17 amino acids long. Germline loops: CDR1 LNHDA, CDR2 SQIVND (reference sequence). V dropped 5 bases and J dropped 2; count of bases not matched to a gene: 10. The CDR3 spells CASSGGQGMRGNQPQHF. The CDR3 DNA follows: TGTGCCAGTAGTGGGGGACAGGGAATGAGGGGCAATCAGCCCCAGCATTTT.

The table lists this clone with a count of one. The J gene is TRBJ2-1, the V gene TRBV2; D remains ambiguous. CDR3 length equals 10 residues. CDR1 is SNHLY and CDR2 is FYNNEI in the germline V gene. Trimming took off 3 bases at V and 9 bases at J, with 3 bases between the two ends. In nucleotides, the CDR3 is TGTGCCAGCAGTGACCTTGAGCAGTTCTTC. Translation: CASSDLEQFF.

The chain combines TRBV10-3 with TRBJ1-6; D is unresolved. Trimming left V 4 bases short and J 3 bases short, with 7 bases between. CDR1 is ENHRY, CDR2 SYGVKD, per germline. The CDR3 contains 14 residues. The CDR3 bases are TGTGCCATCAGTGGGACGGACTATAATTCACCCCTCCACTTT. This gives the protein CAISGTDYNSPLHF.

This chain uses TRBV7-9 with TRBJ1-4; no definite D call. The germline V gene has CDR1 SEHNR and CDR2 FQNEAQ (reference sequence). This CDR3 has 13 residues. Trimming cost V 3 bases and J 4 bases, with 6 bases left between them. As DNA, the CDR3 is TGTGCCAGCAGCTTTACCGGTAATGAAAAACTGTTTTTT. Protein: CASSFTGNEKLFF.

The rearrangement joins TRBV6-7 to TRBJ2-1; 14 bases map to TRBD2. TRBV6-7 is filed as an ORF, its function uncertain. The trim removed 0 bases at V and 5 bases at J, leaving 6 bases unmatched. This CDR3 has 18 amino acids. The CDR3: CASSYSLVGLAGDNEQFF. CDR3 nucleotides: TGTGCCAGCAGTTACTCCCTCGTGGGACTAGCGGGAGACAATGAGCAGTTCTTC.

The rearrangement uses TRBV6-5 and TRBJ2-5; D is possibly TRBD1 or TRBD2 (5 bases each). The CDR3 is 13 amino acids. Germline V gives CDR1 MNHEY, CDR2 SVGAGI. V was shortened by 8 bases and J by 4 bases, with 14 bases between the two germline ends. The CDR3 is CASGGPGRETQYF. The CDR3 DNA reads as TGTGCCAGCGGGGGTCCGGGGAGAGAGACCCAGTACTTC.

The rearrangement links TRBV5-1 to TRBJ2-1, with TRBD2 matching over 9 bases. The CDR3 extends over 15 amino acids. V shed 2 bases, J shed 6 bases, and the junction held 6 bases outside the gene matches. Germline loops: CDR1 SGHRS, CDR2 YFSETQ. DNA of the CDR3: TGCGCCAGCAGCTTCTTAGCGGGAGCACCCAATGAGCAGTTCTTC. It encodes CASSFLAGAPNEQFF.

The CDR3 nucleotides read TGCAGCGTTGAAGGAGGGGGTCCCTTTTCTAAAGGGCAGTACTTC. Protein sequence: CSVEGGGPFSKGQYF. V is TRBV29-1 and J is TRBJ2-7; tentatively, D is TRBD1 (6 bases). Germline lookup yields CDR1 SQVTM and CDR2 ANQGSEA. V was trimmed by 1 base and J by 9 bases, leaving 22 bases between them. The CDR3 has 15 amino acids.

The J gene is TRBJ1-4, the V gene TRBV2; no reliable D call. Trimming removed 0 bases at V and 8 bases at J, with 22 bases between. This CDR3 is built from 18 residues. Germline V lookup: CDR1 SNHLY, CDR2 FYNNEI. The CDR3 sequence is CASSEALGMSGEDEKLFF. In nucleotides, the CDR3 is TGTGCCAGCAGTGAAGCGCTTGGCATGAGCGGGGAGGACGAAAAACTGTTTTTT.

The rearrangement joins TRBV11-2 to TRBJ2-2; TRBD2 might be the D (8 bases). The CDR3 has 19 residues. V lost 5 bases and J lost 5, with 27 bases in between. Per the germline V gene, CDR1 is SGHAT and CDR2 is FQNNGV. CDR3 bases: TGTGCCAGCAGCCCAAGGACTCCAGGGGGGACTAGTAAGACCGGGGAGCTGTTTTTT. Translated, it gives CASSPRTPGGTSKTGELFF.

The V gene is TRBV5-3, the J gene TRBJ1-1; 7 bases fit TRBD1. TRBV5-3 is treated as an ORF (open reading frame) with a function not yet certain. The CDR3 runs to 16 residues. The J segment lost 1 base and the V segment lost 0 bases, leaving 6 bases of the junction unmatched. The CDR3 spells CARSLAGQRRNTEAFF. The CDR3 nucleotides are TGTGCCAGAAGCTTGGCGGGACAGAGGAGGAACACTGAAGCTTTCTTT.